The sequence of this T cell receptor beta chain was determined in a study of blood T cell repertoires in COVID-19. For the study at large: PBMCs, B-cell-depleted T cells, or T cells were the source of the cDNA or gDNA that made up the material.

Method: immunoSEQ multiplex PCR; TCRdb's copy keeps in-frame clones and lacks some. The table lists 350,000 to 400,000 clones, around 89% of them singletons. Enrolled through a virtual design, the participants were between roughly 18 and 95 years of age and came from about two dozen US areas. This receptor was taken from a woman younger than 30 who had recovered from COVID-19. Source material: PBMCs or T cells enriched from blood (not recorded which).

The CDR3 DNA reads TGTGCCAGCTCACCTGGAGCTACGACAGTACCCTCCAAATTTAACACTGAAGCTTTCTTT. Translated, it gives CASSPGATTVPSKFNTEAFF. The chain carries TRBV18 and TRBJ1-1, with D tentatively TRBD1 (5 bases). Germline CDR1 is KGHSH and CDR2 is LQKENI. The length of the CDR3 is 20 residues. V dropped 3 bases and J dropped 2 bases, with 28 bases sitting between them.